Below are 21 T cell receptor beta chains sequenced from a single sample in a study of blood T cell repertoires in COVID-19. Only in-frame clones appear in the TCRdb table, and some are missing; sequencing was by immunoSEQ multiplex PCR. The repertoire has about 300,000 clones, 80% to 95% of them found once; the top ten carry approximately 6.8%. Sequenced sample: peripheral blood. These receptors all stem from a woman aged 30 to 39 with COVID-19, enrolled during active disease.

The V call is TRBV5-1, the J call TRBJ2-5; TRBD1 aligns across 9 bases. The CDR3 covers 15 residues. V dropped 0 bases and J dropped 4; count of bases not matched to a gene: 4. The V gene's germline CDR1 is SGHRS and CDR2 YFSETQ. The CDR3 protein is CASSLGDRDGETQYF. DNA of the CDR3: TGCGCCAGCAGCTTGGGGGACAGGGACGGAGAGACCCAGTACTTC.

CDR3 coding DNA: TGTGCCAGCAGCGTGACGGACAGGGGGACTAGCGGGACCACAGATACGCAGTATTTT. Translated, it gives CASSVTDRGTSGTTDTQYF. The chain couples TRBV9 to TRBJ2-3; 13 nucleotides match TRBD2. Looked up from germline, CDR1 is SGDLS and CDR2 is YYNGEE. The CDR3 sequence is 19 residues long. V trimming: 2 bases; J trimming: 2 bases; junction bases outside the gene matches: 11.

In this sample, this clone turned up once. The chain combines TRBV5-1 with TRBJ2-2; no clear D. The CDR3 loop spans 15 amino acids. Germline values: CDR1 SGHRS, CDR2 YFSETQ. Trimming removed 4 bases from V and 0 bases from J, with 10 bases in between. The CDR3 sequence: CASSRLATNTGELFF. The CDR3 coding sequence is TGCGCCAGCAGCCGCTTGGCCACGAACACCGGGGAGCTGTTTTTT.

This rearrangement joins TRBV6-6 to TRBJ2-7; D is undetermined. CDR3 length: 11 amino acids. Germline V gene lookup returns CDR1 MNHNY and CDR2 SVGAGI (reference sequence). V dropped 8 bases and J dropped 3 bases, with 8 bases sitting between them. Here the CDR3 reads CASRQDYEQYF. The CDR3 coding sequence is TGTGCCAGCCGACAAGACTACGAGCAGTACTTC.

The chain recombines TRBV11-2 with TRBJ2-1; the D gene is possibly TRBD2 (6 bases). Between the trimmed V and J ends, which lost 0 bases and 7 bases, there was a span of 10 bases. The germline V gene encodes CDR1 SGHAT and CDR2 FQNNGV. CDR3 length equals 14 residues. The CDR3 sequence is CASSLDRTINEQFF. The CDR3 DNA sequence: TGTGCCAGCAGCTTAGATCGGACTATTAATGAGCAGTTCTTC.

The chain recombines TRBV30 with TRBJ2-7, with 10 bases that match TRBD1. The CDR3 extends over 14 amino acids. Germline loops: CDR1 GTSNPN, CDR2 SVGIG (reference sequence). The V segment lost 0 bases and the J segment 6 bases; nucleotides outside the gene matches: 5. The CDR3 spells CAWSVHRTGGEQYF. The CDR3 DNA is TGTGCCTGGAGTGTTCATAGGACAGGGGGCGAGCAGTACTTC.

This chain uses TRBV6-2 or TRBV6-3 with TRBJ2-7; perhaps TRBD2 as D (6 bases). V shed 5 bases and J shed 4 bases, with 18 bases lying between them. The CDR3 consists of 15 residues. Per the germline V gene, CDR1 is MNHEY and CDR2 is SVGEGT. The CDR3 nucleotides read TGTGCCAGCAGTCCGGTGGGGGGTAATTCGTACGAGCAGTACTTC. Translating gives CASSPVGGNSYEQYF.

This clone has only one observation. The CDR3 coding sequence is TGTGCCACCAGTGATTTATCCGGGAGCGATGAGACCCAGTACTTC. This codes for CATSDLSGSDETQYF. The rearrangement joins TRBV24-1 to TRBJ2-5; D might be TRBD2 (6 bases). Germline V gene lookup returns CDR1 KGHDR and CDR2 SFDVKD. V was trimmed by 1 base and J by 5 bases, leaving 13 bases between them. The CDR3 has 15 amino acids.

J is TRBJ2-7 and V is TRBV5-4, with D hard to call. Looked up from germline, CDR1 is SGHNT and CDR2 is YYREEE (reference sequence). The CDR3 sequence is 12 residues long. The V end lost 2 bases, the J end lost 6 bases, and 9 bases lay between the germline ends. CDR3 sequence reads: CASSFALGEQYF. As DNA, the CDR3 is TGTGCCAGCAGCTTTGCCCTCGGCGAGCAGTACTTC.

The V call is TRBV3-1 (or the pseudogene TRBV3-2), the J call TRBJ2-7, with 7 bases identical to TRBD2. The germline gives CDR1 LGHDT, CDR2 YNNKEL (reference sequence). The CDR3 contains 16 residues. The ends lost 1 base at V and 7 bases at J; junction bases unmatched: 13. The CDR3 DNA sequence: TGTGCCAGCAGCCAAGGCCTACGGAGGGAGGGCCGTGAGCAGTACTTC. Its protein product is CASSQGLRREGREQYF.

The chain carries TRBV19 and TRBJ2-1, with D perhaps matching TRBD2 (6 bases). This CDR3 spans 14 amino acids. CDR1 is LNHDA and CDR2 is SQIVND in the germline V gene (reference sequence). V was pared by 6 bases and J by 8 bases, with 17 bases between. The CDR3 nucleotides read TGTGCCAGTAGGGACCCGATGTGGGAGGATGAGCAGTTCTTC. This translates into CASRDPMWEDEQFF.

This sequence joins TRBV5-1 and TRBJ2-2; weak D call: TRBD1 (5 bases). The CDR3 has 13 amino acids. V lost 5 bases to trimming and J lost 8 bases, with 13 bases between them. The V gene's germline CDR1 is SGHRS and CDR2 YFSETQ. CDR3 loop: CASRGAPAGELFF. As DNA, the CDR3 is TGCGCCAGCAGAGGGGCCCCTGCGGGGGAGCTGTTTTTT.

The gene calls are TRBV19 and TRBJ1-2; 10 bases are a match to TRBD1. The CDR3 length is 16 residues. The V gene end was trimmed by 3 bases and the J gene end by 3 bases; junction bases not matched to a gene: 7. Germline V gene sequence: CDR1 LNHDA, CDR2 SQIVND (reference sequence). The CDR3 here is CASSIGGTGEDYGYTF. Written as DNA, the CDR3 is TGTGCCAGTAGTATTGGAGGGACAGGGGAGGACTATGGCTACACCTTC.

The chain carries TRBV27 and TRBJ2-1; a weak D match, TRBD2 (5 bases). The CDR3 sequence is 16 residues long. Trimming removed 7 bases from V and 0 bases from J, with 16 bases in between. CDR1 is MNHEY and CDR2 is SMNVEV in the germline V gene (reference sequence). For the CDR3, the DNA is TGTGCCAGCACCCCTATTGCGGGCGGCTCCTACAATGAGCAGTTCTTC. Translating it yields CASTPIAGGSYNEQFF.

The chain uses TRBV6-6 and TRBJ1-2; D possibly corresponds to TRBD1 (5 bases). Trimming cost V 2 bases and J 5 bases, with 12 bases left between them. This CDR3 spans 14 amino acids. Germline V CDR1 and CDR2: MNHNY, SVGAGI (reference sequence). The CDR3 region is CASSYMGGFYGYTF. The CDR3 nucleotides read TGTGCCAGCAGTTACATGGGGGGGTTTTATGGCTACACCTTC.

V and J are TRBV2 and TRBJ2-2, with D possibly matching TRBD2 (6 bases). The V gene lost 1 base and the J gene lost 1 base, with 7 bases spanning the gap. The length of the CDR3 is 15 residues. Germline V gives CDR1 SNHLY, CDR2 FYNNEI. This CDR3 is CASSEVGLNTGELFF. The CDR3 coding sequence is TGTGCCAGCAGTGAAGTGGGACTGAACACCGGGGAGCTGTTTTTT.

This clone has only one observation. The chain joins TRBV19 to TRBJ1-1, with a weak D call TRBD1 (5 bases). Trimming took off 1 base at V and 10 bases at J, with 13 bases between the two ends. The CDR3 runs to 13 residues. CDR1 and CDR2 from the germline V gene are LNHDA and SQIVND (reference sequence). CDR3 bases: TGTGCCAGTAGTATAGGAGGCAGGGCACCAGCTTTCTTT. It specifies CASSIGGRAPAFF. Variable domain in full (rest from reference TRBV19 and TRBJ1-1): DGGITQSPKYLFRKEGQNVTLSCEQNLNHDAMYWYRQDPGQGLRLIYYSQIVNDFQKGDIAEGYSVSREKKESFPLTVTSAQKNPTAFYLCASSIGGRAPAFFGQGTRLTVV.

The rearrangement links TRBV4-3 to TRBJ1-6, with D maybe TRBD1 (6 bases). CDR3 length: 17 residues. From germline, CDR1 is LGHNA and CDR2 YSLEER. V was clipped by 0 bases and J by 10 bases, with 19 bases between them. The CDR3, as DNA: TGCGCCAGCAGCCAAGAAGGCGGTACAGGGTCAAGGTCACCCCTCCACTTT. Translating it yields CASSQEGGTGSRSPLHF.

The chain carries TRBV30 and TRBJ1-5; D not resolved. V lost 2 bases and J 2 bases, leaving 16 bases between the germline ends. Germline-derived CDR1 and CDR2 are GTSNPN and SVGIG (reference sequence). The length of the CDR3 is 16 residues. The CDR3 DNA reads TGTGCCTGGAGTCACTTCCGGGGTACGGGCAATCAGCCCCAGCATTTT. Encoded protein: CAWSHFRGTGNQPQHF.

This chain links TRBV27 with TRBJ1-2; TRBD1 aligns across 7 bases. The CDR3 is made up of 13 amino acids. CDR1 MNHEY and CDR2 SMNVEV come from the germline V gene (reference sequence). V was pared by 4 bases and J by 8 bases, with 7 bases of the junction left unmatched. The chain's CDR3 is CASSYADRVGYTF. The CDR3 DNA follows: TGTGCCAGCAGTTACGCTGACAGGGTAGGCTACACCTTC.

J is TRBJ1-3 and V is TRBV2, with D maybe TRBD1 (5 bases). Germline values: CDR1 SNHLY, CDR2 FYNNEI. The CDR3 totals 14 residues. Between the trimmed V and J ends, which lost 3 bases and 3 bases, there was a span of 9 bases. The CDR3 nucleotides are TGTGCCAGCAGTGACCTGGACATTGGAAACACCATATATTTT. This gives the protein CASSDLDIGNTIYF.